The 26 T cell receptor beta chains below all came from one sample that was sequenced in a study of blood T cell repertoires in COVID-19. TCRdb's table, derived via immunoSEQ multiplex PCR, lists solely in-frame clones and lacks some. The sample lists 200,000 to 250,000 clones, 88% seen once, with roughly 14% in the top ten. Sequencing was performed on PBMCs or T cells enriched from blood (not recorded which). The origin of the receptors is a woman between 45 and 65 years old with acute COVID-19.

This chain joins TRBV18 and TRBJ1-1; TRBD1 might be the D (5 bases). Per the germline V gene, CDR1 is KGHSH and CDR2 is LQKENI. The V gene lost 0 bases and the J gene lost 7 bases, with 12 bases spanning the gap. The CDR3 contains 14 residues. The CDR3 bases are TGTGCCAGCTCACCACCGACCAGGGATGTTGAAGCTTTCTTT. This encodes CASSPPTRDVEAFF.

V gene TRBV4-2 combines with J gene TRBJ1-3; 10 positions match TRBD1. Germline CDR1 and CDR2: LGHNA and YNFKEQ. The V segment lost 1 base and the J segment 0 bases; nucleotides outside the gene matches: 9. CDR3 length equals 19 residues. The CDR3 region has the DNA TGTGCCAGCAGCCAAGGACGGGACAGGGGACCAAGCTCTGGAAACACCATATATTTT. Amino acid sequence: CASSQGRDRGPSSGNTIYF.

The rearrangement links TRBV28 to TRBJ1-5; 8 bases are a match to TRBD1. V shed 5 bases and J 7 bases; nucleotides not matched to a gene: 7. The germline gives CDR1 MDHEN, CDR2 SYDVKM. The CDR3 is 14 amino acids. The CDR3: CASSPQGAHQPQHF. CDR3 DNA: TGTGCCAGCAGTCCGCAGGGGGCCCACCAGCCCCAGCATTTT. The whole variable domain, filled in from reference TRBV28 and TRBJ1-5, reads DVKVTQSSRYLVKRTGEKVFLECVQDMDHENMFWYRQDPGLGLRLIYFSYDVKMKEKGDIPEGYSVSREKKERFSLILESASTNQTSMYLCASSPQGAHQPQHFGDGTRLSIL.

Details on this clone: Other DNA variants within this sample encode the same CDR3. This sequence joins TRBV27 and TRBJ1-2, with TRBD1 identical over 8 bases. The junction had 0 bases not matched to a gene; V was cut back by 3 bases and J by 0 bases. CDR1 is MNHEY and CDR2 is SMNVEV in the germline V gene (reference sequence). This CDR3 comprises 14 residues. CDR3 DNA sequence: TGTGCCAGCAGTTTGGACAGGGCTAACTATGGCTACACCTTC. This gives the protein CASSLDRANYGYTF.

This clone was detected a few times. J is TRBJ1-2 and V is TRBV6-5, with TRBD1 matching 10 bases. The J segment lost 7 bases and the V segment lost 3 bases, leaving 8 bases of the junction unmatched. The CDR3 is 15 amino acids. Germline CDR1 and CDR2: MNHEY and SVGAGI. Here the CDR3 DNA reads TGTGCCAGCAGTTATACGGGACAGGGGCTCCGTGGCTACACCTTC. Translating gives CASSYTGQGLRGYTF.

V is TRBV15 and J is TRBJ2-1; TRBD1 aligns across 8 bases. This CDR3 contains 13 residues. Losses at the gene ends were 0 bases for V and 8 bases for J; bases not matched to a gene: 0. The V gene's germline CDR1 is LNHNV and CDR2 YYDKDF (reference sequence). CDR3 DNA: TGTGCCACCAGCAGAGACAGGGGGCATGAGCAGTTCTTC. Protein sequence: CATSRDRGHEQFF.

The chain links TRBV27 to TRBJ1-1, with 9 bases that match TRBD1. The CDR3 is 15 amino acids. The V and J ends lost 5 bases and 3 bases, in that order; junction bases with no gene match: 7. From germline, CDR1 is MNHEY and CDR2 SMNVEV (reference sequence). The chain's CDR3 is CASSGGQGGYTEAFF. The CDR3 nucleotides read TGTGCCAGCAGTGGGGGACAGGGCGGGTACACTGAAGCTTTCTTT.

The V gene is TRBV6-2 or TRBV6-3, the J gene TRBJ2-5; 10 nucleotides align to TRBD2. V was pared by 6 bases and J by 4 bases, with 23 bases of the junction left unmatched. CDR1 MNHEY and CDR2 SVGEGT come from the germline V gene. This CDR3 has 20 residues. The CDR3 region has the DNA TGTGCCAGCAGCCAAAGGGGTCTAGCGGGAGATACCGAAAGGGCAGAGACCCAGTACTTC. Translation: CASSQRGLAGDTERAETQYF.

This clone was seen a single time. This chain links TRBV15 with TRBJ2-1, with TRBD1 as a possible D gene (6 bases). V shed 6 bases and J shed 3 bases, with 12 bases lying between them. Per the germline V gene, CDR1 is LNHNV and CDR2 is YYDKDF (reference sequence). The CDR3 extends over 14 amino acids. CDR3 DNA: TGTGCCACCAGAATGACAGGAATCTACAATGAGCAGTTCTTC. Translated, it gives CATRMTGIYNEQFF.

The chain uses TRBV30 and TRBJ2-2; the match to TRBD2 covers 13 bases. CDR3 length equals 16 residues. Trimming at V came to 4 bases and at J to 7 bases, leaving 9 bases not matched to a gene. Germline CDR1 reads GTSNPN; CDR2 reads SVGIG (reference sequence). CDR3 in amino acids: CAWTPGLAGVNGELFF. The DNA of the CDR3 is TGTGCCTGGACCCCAGGACTAGCGGGAGTTAACGGGGAGCTGTTTTTT.

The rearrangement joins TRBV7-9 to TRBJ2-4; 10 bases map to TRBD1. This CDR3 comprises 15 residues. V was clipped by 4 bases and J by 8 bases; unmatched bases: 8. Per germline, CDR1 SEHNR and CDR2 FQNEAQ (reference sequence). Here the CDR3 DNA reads TGTGCCAGCAGCTCCCCGGGACAGGGGCTATACATTCAGTACTTC. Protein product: CASSSPGQGLYIQYF.

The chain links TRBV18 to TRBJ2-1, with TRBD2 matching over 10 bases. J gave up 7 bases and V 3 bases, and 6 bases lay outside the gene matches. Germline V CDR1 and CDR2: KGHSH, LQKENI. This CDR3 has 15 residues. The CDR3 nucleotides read TGTGCCAGCTCACCCCCTAGCGGGAGTAAAAATGAGCAGTTCTTC. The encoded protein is CASSPPSGSKNEQFF. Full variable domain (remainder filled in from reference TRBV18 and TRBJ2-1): NAGVMQNPRHLVRRRGQEARLRCSPMKGHSHVYWYRQLPEEGLKFMVYLQKENIIDESGMPKERFSAEFPKEGPSILRIQQVVRGDSAAYFCASSPPSGSKNEQFFGPGTRLTVL.

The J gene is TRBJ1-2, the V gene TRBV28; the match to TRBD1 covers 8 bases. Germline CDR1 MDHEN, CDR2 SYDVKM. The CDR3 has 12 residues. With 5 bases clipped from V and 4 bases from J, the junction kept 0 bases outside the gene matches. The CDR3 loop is CASSTGGYGYTF. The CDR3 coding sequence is TGTGCCAGCAGTACAGGGGGCTATGGCTACACCTTC.

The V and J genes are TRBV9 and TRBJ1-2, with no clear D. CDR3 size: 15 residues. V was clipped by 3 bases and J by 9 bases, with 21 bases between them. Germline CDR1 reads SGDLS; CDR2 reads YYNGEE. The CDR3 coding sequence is TGTGCCAGCAGCGCGAGTTCACGGGGAGACTCGAGCTACACCTTC. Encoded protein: CASSASSRGDSSYTF.

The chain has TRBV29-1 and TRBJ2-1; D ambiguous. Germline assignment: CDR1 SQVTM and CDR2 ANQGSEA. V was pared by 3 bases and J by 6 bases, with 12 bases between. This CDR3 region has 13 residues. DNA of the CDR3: TGCAGCGTTGACTATTACCCTATCAATGAGCAGTTCTTC. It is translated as CSVDYYPINEQFF.

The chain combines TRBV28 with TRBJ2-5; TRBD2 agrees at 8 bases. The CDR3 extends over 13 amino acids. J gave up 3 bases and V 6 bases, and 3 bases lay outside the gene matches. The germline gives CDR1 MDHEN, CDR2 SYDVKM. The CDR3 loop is CASRTGGEETQYF. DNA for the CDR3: TGTGCCAGCAGAACCGGGGGGGAAGAGACCCAGTACTTC.

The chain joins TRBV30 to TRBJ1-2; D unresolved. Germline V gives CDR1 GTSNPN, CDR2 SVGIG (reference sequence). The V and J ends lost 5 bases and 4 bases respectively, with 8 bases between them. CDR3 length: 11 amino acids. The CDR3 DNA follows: TGTGCCTGGGCCCGAGGCTATGGCTACACCTTC. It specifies CAWARGYGYTF.

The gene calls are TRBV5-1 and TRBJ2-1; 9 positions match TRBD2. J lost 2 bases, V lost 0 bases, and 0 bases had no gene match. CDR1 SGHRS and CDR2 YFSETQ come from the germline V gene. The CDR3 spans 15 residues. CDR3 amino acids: CASSLVAGAYNEQFF. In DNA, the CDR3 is TGCGCCAGCAGCTTGGTAGCGGGAGCCTACAATGAGCAGTTCTTC.

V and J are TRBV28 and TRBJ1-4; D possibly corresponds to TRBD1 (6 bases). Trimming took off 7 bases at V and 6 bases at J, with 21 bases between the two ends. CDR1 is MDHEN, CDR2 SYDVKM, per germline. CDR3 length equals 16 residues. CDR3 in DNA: TGTGCCAGCATTCCCAATCCTAGGGGGTGGGATGAAAAACTGTTTTTT. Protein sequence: CASIPNPRGWDEKLFF.

CDR3 DNA: TGTGCCAGCAGCACCTGGACAGGGGGCGCTCGTGGAAACACCATATATTTT. Translation gives CASSTWTGGARGNTIYF. The rearrangement uses TRBV5-4 and TRBJ1-3, with 11 bases matching TRBD1. J lost 3 bases, V lost 4 bases, and 9 bases had no gene match. The CDR3 covers 17 residues. Germline V gene sequence: CDR1 SGHNT, CDR2 YYREEE (reference sequence).

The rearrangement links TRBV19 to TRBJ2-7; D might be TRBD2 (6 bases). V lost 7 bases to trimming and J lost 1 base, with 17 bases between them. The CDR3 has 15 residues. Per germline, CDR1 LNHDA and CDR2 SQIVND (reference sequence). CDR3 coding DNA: TGTGCCAGTAATGACGGGGGAGGAGGTTCCTACGAGCAGTACTTC. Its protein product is CASNDGGGGSYEQYF. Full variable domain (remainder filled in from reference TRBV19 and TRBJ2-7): DGGITQSPKYLFRKEGQNVTLSCEQNLNHDAMYWYRQDPGQGLRLIYYSQIVNDFQKGDIAEGYSVSREKKESFPLTVTSAQKNPTAFYLCASNDGGGGSYEQYFGPGTRLTVT.

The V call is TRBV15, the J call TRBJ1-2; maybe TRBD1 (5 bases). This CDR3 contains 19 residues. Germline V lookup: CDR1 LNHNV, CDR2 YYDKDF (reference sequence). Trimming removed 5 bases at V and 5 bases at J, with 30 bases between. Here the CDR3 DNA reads TGTGCCACCAGCGGGGGGACCGAAGCGGGAGGGAGCGGCTGGTATGGCTACACCTTC. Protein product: CATSGGTEAGGSGWYGYTF.

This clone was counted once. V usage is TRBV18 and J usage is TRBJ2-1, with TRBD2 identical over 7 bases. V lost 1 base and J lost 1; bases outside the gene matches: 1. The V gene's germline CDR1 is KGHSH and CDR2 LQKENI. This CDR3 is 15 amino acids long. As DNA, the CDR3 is TGTGCCAGCTCACCACGGGGGGGGTCCTACAATGAGCAGTTCTTC. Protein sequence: CASSPRGGSYNEQFF.

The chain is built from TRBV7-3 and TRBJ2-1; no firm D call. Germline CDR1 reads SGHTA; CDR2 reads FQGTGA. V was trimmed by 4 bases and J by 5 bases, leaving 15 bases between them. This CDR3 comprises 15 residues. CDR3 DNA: TGTGCCAGCAGCTCCTACGGGTTGAGTAACAATGAGCAGTTCTTC. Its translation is CASSSYGLSNNEQFF.

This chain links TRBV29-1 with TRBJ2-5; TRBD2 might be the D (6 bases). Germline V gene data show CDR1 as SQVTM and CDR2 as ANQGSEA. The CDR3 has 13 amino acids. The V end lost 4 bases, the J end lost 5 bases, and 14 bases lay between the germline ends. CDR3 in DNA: TGCAGCGTTGGGAGGGAGACCAGGGAGACCCAGTACTTC. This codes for CSVGRETRETQYF.

The CDR3 reads CASSFHSSPYNEQFF. In nucleotides, the CDR3 is TGTGCCAGCAGCTTTCACAGTTCCCCCTACAATGAGCAGTTCTTC. The chain recombines TRBV7-2 with TRBJ2-1; D unresolved. The CDR3 runs to 15 residues. Trimming cost V 3 bases and J 2 bases, with 11 bases left between them. CDR1 is SGHTA, CDR2 FQGNSA, per germline.